This TCR beta chain was captured by sequencing in a study of graft-versus-host responses after intestinal transplantation. Study background: Grafts were multivisceral, liver-intestinal, or isolated intestinal.

Produced via immunoSEQ multiplex PCR; TCRdb's table is partial and in-frame only. This repertoire shows roughly 99,000 clones, about 82% found once; its top ten account for almost 1.5%. Study-level findings and limits: Within allografts, high graft-versus-host to host-versus-graft clonal ratios were seen among patients with graft-donor T cell macrochimerism. Ileal or blood samples showed some GvH clones first, and such clones were also found in recipient marrow.

Turning to this clone: Its specificity is unknown.

Germline V gene data show CDR1 as SEHNR and CDR2 as FQNEAQ (reference sequence). The CDR3 totals 15 residues. With V trimmed by 4 bases and J by 2 bases, 2 bases remained unmatched. The sequence derives from a human patient who received an intestinal transplant, so some T cells may come from the graft donor. The sample consisted of PBMCs, taken 255 days after intestinal transplant. The chain employs TRBV7-9 and TRBJ2-1; the match to TRBD2 covers 10 bases. The CDR3 DNA follows: TGTGCCAGCAGCTGGAGCGGGGGGGCCTACAATGAGCAGTTCTTC. As protein: CASSWSGGAYNEQFF.